This T cell receptor (beta chain) emerged from a study of OX40 agonist ivuxolimab in advanced cancers. This table comes from immunoSEQ multiplex PCR, and its TCRdb copy is limited to in-frame clones, with some not included. The table records 50,000 or so clones, around 85% of them present only once. CDR1 and CDR2 (germline): MGHRA, YSYEKL. The V and J ends lost 4 bases and 4 bases, in that order; junction bases with no gene match: 6. The CDR3 sequence is 15 residues long. The chain combines TRBV4-1 with TRBJ2-2, with 7 bases matching TRBD1. The sequence came from an adult with an advanced solid tumor such as melanoma, head and neck, liver or kidney cancer. The starting material was CD4+ or CD8+ T cells sorted from blood, obtained in a trial of the OX40 agonist ivuxolimab. The CDR3 DNA reads TGCGCCAGCAGCCCACCGGGACAGCTCACCGGGGAGCTGTTTTTT. Its translation: CASSPPGQLTGELFF.